The source of this TCR beta chain is a study of T cell responses to AZD1222 COVID-19 vaccine. The assay was immunoSEQ multiplex PCR, and TCRdb's table has in-frame clones only and misses some. The top ten clones hold roughly 1.4% of a sample with approximately 100,000 clones, 90% of them seen once. Deletions cut 1 base from V and 1 base from J, with 4 bases between. Germline V lookup: CDR1 SGHTA, CDR2 FQGNSA. This CDR3 contains 14 residues. This clone has more than one count but fewer than ten. This clonotype was sampled from an adult in good health. The starting material was peripheral blood, obtained on day 0 of AZD1222 vaccination. The chain has TRBV7-2 and TRBJ2-2, with D unclear. CDR3 loop: CASSLELNTGELFF. The CDR3 DNA is TGTGCCAGCAGCTTAGAGTTGAACACCGGGGAGCTGTTTTTT.